This T cell receptor (beta chain) was sequenced for a study of blood T cell repertoires in COVID-19. In the study overall: T cells, B-cell-depleted T cells, or PBMCs supplied cDNA or gDNA.

Measured with immunoSEQ multiplex PCR; TCRdb has only the in-frame clones, and not every one. Here the sample spans 380,000 or so clones, approximately 88% being singletons. The CDR3 has 15 amino acids. Germline V gene sequence: CDR1 SGHVS, CDR2 FQNEAQ. V was trimmed by 2 bases and J by 2 bases, leaving 9 bases between them. The receptor comes from a man aged 40-50 years with acute or convalescent COVID-19. The sample taken for sequencing was peripheral blood. The rearrangement links TRBV7-8 to TRBJ2-2, with a tentative D call TRBD2 (6 bases). This chain's CDR3 is CASSLTGTNTGELFF. The CDR3 nucleotides read TGTGCCAGCAGCTTAACGGGGACTAACACCGGGGAGCTGTTTTTT. The full variable domain, its missing parts supplied by reference TRBV7-8 and TRBJ2-2, is GAGVSQSPRYKVAKRGQDVALRCDPISGHVSLFWYQQALGQGPEFLTYFQNEAQLDKSGLPSDRFFAERPEGSVSTLKIQRTQQEDSAVYLCASSLTGTNTGELFFGEGSRLTVL.